A selection of T cell receptor beta chains follows, all from one sample in a study of blood T cells in healthy people across ages. TCRdb called the 5' RACE reads again in MiXCR, with one record for every CDR3 protein. The table shows roughly 720,000 distinct CDR3 sequences, with roughly 53% occurring only once. Sequencing was performed on blood. The receptor source for this set is a man older than 75 in good health. The CDR3 runs from the conserved cysteine through the conserved F or W.

len	v_gene	j_gene	CDR3aa
12	TRBV6-2/TRBV6-3	TRBJ2-7	CASSYASYEQYF
17	TRBV29-1	TRBJ2-7	CSVARLLTSGPSYEQYF
15	TRBV15	TRBJ2-7	CATSREALADYEQYF
13	TRBV29-1	TRBJ2-4	CSVAVRGENIQYF
16	TRBV4-1	TRBJ1-1	CASSPSGILMNTEAFF
15	TRBV19	TRBJ2-7	CASSIGRAGSYEQYF
14	TRBV12-3/TRBV12-4	TRBJ1-1	CASGGFKGFTEAFF
18	TRBV29-1	TRBJ2-6	CSVAIGTVRISGANVLTF
15	TRBV5-6	TRBJ2-5	CASSLLESRMETQYF
16	TRBV9	TRBJ2-4	CASSPAGDRLKNIQYF
14	TRBV20-1	NA	CSARLAGVFYEQYF
16	TRBV20-1	TRBJ1-1	CSARDRGQPMNTEAFF
15	TRBV4-1	TRBJ2-7	CVSSQAQGAGYEQYF
15	TRBV4-1	TRBJ2-3	CASSPSPLATDTQYF
15	TRBV13	TRBJ2-1	CASTREGHAIGEQFF
15	TRBV27	TRBJ2-7	CASSQPGLDTYEQYF
15	TRBV28	TRBJ2-2	CASRGSSGRTGELFF
15	TRBV10-2	TRBJ2-4	CASSPGQGDKTIQYF
17	TRBV5-1	TRBJ2-1	CASSFSGSGSSYNEQFF
14	TRBV10-3	TRBJ2-5	CAISEGLEQETQYF
15	TRBV4-2	TRBJ1-5	CASSQGGFGNQPQHF
14	TRBV20-1	TRBJ2-7	CSARASGGPLEQYF
12	TRBV20-1	TRBJ1-5	CSATNPDQPQHF
19	TRBV7-7	TRBJ1-2	CASSLETGTALIEDYGYTF
13	TRBV11-1	TRBJ2-3	CASSLLEGAGAYF
13	TRBV24-1	NA	CATSDSHLDEQYF
13	TRBV24-1	TRBJ1-5	CATAGGPNQPQHF
15	TRBV9	TRBJ2-3	CASSFLPSGPDTQYF